This is a list of T cell receptor beta chains from one sample in a study of cytomegalovirus exposure and HLA in healthy donors. Using immunoSEQ multiplex PCR, the repertoire was profiled, and TCRdb retains in-frame clones only, with some absent. Counted here are roughly 180,000 clones, about 85% occurring once; the ten biggest clones make up 1%. Sequencing used PBMCs. These receptors originate from a boy aged 2 to 10 in good health and CMV-seronegative. CDR3s include the opening cysteine and the closing phenylalanine or tryptophan. A D gene is named only where the DNA matches it firmly. Rows may omit the clone size; those that give it use once, few, many or a size class.

d_call j_call clone_size v_call cdr3_aa cdr3_nt
- TRBJ1-5 once TRBV6-4 CASSDSVGGQPQHF TGTGCCAGCAGTGACTCAGTAGGGGGTCAGCCCCAGCATTTT
- TRBJ1-2 - TRBV7-9 CSSSLGQFGYTF TGTTCCAGCAGCTTAGGACAGTTTGGCTACACCTTC
- TRBJ1-1 - TRBV5-1 CASTRGGGGGTEAFF TGCGCCAGCACTCGGGGAGGAGGCGGGGGCACTGAAGCTTTCTTT
TRBD2 TRBJ2-1 - TRBV9 CASSEGTSGRHEQFF TGTGCCAGCAGCGAGGGGACTAGCGGGAGGCATGAGCAGTTCTTC
TRBD2 TRBJ2-3 - TRBV5-1 CASSPGLAGDTDTQYF TGCGCCAGCAGCCCTGGACTAGCGGGAGACACAGATACGCAGTATTTT
- TRBJ2-7 - TRBV5-1 CASSLMREYEQYF TGCGCCAGCAGCTTGATGCGGGAATACGAGCAGTACTTC
TRBD1 TRBJ2-3 - TRBV30 CAWGGDRGSTDTQYF TGTGCCTGGGGAGGGGACAGGGGGAGCACAGATACGCAGTATTTT
- TRBJ2-1 - TRBV6-5 CASSYSPGLHNEQFF TGTGCCAGCAGTTACTCGCCGGGACTTCACAATGAGCAGTTCTTC
- TRBJ2-4 - TRBV2 CASRGDTLAKNIQYF TGTGCCAGCAGGGGGGACACGTTAGCCAAAAACATTCAGTACTTC
- TRBJ1-5 once TRBV6-1 CVSSVLYEPQHF TGTGTCAGCAGTGTCCTTTATGAGCCCCAGCATTTT
TRBD1 TRBJ1-6 - TRBV19 CASSIRTGDSPLHF TGTGCCAGTAGTATTAGGACAGGGGATTCACCCCTCCACTTT
TRBD1 TRBJ2-7 once TRBV7-6 CASSLEGSITGDEQYF TGTGCCAGCAGCTTAGAAGGATCCATCACAGGGGACGAGCAGTACTTC
TRBD1 TRBJ1-1 - TRBV11-2 CASSHDTPGTGRLNTEAFF TGTGCCAGCAGTCACGACACACCCGGGACAGGGCGATTGAACACTGAAGCTTTCTTT
- TRBJ1-1 once TRBV28 CATTTGDTEAFF TGTGCCACCACCACAGGTGATACTGAAGCTTTCTTT
TRBD2 TRBJ2-4 once TRBV7-6 CASSPHERGEAKNIQYF TGTGCCAGCAGCCCCCACGAGCGGGGAGAAGCCAAAAACATTCAGTACTTC
TRBD1 TRBJ1-2 - TRBV6-1 CASSSQGVPRYGYTF TGTGCCAGCAGTTCCCAGGGGGTCCCTCGGTATGGCTACACCTTC
TRBD2 TRBJ2-1 - TRBV30 CAWSPPRLAGNNNEQFF TGTGCCTGGAGTCCGCCGAGGCTAGCGGGAAACAACAATGAGCAGTTCTTC
TRBD1 TRBJ1-5 - TRBV9 CASSVGTGGSAAQHF TGTGCCAGCAGCGTGGGGACAGGGGGAAGCGCAGCCCAGCATTTT
TRBD2 TRBJ2-3 - TRBV5-1 CASSPLAGDADTQYF TGCGCCAGCAGTCCACTAGCGGGAGATGCAGATACGCAGTATTTT
- TRBJ1-2 - TRBV5-4 CASSNRVEYGYTF TGTGCCAGCAGCAACAGGGTAGAGTATGGCTACACCTTC